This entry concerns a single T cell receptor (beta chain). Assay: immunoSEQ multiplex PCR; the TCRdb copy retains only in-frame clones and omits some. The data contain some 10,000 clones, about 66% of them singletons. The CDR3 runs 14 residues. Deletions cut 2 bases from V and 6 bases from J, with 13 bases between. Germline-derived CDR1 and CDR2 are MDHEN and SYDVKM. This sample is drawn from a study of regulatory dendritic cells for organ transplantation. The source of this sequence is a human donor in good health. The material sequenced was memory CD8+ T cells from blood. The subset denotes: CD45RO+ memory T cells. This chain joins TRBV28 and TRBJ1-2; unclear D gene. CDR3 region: CASSLIPLNNGYTF. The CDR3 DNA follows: TGTGCCAGCAGTTTAATCCCCCTCAATAATGGCTACACCTTC.